This T cell receptor (beta chain) is drawn from a study of blood T cell repertoires in COVID-19. Libraries were prepared by immunoSEQ multiplex PCR; TCRdb keeps only in-frame clonotypes and omits some of them. The repertoire has roughly 220,000 clones, about 85% of them found once; the top ten carry more than 2.5%. Germline CDR1 is SEHNR and CDR2 is FQNEAQ (reference sequence). CDR3 length: 14 amino acids. V gave up 0 bases and J gave up 6 bases; unmatched junction bases: 4. The J gene is TRBJ1-2, the V gene TRBV7-9; TRBD1 matches at 7 bases. This TCR came from a woman in her 30s who had recovered from COVID-19. Sequencing was done on a sample of PBMCs or T cells enriched from blood (not recorded which). CDR3 in amino acids: CASSLAARGDGYTF. In DNA, the CDR3 is TGTGCCAGCAGCTTAGCGGCCAGGGGGGATGGCTACACCTTC.